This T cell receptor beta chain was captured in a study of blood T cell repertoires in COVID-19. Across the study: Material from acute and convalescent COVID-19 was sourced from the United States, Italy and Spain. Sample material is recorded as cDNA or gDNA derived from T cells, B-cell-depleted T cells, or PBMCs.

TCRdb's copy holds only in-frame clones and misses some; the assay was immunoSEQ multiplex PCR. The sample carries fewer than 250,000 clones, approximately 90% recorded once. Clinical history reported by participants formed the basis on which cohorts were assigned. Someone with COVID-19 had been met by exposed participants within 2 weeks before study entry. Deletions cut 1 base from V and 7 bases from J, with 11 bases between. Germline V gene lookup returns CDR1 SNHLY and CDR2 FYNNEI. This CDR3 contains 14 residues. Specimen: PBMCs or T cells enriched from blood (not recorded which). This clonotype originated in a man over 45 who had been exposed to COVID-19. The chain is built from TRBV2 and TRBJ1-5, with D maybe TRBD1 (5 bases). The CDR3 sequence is CASSEEGRVQPQHF. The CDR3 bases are TGTGCCAGCAGTGAAGAGGGGAGGGTCCAGCCCCAGCATTTT.